Included here is one T cell receptor beta chain sequence, with context. This sample was taken from a study of blood T cell repertoires in COVID-19. Overall study: Samples came from the United States, Italy and Spain, spanning acute and convalescent COVID-19.

Sequencing was performed with immunoSEQ multiplex PCR; in TCRdb, only in-frame clones are kept and a portion is missing. The sample has more than 85,000 clones; roughly 84% are singletons. The CDR3 contains 16 residues. CDR1 SGHDT and CDR2 YYEEEE come from the germline V gene. The J segment lost 1 base and the V segment lost 0 bases, leaving 4 bases of the junction unmatched. The sequencing input was peripheral blood. The TCR was taken from a woman aged 45-60 years with acute or convalescent COVID-19. The chain uses TRBV5-6 and TRBJ2-3, with TRBD2 matching 8 bases. The CDR3 protein is CASSLVLSGGTDTQYF. The CDR3 DNA sequence: TGTGCCAGCAGCTTGGTTCTTAGCGGGGGCACAGATACGCAGTATTTT.